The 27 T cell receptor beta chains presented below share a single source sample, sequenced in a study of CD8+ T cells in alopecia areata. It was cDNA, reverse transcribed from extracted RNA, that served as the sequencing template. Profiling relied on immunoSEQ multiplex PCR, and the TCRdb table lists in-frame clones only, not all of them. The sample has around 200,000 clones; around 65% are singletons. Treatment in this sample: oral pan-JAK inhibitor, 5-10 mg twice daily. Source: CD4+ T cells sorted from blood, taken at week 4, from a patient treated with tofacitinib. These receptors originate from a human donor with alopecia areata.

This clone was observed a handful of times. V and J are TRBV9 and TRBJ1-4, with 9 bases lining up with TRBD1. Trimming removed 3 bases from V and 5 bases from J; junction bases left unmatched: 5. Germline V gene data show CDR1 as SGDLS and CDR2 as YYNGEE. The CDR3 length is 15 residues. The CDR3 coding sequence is TGTGCCAGCAGCGAGGGGACAGGGAAGAATGAAAAACTGTTTTTT. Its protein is CASSEGTGKNEKLFF. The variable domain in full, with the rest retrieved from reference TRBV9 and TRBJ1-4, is DSGVTQTPKHLITATGQRVTLRCSPRSGDLSVYWYQQSLDQGLQFLIQYYNGEERAKGNILERFSAQQFPDLHSELNLSSLELGDSALYFCASSEGTGKNEKLFFGSGTQLSVL.

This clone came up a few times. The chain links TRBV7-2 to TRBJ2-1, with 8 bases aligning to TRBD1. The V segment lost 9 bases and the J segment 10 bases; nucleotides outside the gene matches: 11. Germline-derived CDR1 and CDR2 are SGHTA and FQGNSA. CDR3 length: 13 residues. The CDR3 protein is CASTGTGSFEQFF. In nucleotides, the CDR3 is TGTGCCAGTACCGGGACAGGCTCCTTCGAGCAGTTCTTC.

CDR3 sequence: CASSVRGGDTEAFF. CDR3 DNA sequence: TGCGCCAGCAGTGTCAGGGGAGGCGACACTGAAGCTTTCTTT. The chain is built from TRBV5-1 and TRBJ1-1; tentative D call: TRBD1 (6 bases). Per germline, CDR1 SGHRS and CDR2 YFSETQ. The CDR3 totals 14 residues. The V end lost 5 bases, the J end lost 3 bases, and 14 bases lay between the germline ends.

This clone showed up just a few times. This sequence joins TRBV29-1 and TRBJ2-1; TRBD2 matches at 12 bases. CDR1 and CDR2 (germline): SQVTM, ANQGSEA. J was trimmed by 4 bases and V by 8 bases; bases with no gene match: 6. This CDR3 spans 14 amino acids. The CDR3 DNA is TGCAGCACCCCTAGCGGGGGGGGGTACAATGAGCAGTTCTTC. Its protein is CSTPSGGGYNEQFF.

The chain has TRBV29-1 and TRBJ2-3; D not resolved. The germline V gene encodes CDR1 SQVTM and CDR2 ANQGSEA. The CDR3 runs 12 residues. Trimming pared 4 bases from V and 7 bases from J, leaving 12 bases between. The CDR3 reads CSVVPDLNTQYF. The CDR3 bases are TGCAGCGTTGTGCCCGACCTGAATACGCAGTATTTT.

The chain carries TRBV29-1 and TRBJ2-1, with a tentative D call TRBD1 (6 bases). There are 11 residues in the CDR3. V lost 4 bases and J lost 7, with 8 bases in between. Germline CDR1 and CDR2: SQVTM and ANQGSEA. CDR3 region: CSVAGANEQFF. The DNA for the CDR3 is TGCAGCGTTGCAGGGGCGAATGAGCAGTTCTTC.

The CDR3 nucleotides read TGTGCCAGCACCGACGGACAGGCGAACTATGGCTACACCTTC. Amino acid sequence: CASTDGQANYGYTF. This chain links TRBV7-9 with TRBJ1-2; 7 positions agree with TRBD1. The CDR3 runs to 14 residues. V was clipped by 7 bases and J by 2 bases; unmatched bases: 7. Germline CDR1 and CDR2: SEHNR and FQNEAQ (reference sequence). Looking up the rest from reference TRBV7-9 and TRBJ1-2 gives the full variable domain: DTGVSQNPRHKITKRGQNVTFRCDPISEHNRLYWYRQTLGQGPEFLTYFQNEAQLEKSRLLSDRFSAERPKGSFSTLEIQRTEQGDSAMYLCASTDGQANYGYTFGSGTRLTVV.

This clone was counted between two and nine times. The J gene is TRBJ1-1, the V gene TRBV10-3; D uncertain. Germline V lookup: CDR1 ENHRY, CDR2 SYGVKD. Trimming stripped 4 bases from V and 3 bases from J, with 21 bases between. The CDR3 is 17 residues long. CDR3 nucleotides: TGTGCCATCAGTGGCAGGACTAATGCGAATAGCGACACTGAAGCTTTCTTT. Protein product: CAISGRTNANSDTEAFF.

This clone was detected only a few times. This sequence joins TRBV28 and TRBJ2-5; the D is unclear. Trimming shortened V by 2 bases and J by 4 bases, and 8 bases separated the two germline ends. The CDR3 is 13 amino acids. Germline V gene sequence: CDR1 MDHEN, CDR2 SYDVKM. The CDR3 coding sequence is TGTGCCAGCAGTTTAGGTTGGGGAGAGACCCAGTACTTC. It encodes CASSLGWGETQYF.

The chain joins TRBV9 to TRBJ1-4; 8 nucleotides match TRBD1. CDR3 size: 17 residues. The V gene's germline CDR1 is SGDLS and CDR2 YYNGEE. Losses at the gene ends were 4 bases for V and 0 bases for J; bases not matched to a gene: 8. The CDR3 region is CASSPGTGKPTNEKLFF. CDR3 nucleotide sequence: TGTGCCAGCAGCCCCGGGACAGGAAAACCAACTAATGAAAAACTGTTTTTT.

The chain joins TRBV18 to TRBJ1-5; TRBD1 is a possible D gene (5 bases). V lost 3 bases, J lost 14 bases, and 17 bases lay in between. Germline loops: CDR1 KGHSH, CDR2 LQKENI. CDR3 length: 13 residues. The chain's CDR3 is CASSPGSEGTKHF. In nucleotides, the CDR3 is TGTGCCAGCTCACCGGGTAGCGAGGGGACGAAGCATTTT.

The CDR3 spells CASSVGGQQKETQYF. As DNA, the CDR3 is TGTGCCAGCAGCGTAGGTGGCCAGCAGAAGGAGACCCAGTACTTC. The chain employs TRBV9 and TRBJ2-5; D call uncertain. The CDR3 runs to 15 residues. V lost 0 bases to trimming and J lost 5 bases, with 14 bases between them. CDR1 and CDR2 (germline): SGDLS, YYNGEE.

For the CDR3, the DNA is TGCGCCAGCAGCCAGGCTCAAACAGGGGGAGTAGATACGCAGTATTTT. Encoded protein: CASSQAQTGGVDTQYF. The chain combines TRBV4-3 with TRBJ2-3; 8 positions agree with TRBD1. This CDR3 comprises 16 residues. Germline V gene data show CDR1 as LGHNA and CDR2 as YSLEER. The trim removed 3 bases at V and 5 bases at J, leaving 10 bases unmatched.

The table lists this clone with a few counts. The CDR3 region has the DNA TGTGCCAGCAGCTTAAGTCCCTTCGAGGAGACCCAGTACTTC. Translation gives CASSLSPFEETQYF. The chain combines TRBV13 with TRBJ2-5; D gene ambiguous. Trimming pared 2 bases from V and 5 bases from J, leaving 12 bases between. This CDR3 region has 14 residues. Germline lookup yields CDR1 PRHDT and CDR2 FYEKMQ (reference sequence).

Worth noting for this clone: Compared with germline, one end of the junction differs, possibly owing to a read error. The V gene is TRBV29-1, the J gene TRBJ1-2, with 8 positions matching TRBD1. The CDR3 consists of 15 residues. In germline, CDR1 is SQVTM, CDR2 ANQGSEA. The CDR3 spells CSVERARQGAAKFFF. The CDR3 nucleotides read TGCAGCGTTGAGAGAGCGCGGCAGGGGGCGGCTAAGTTCTTCTTC.

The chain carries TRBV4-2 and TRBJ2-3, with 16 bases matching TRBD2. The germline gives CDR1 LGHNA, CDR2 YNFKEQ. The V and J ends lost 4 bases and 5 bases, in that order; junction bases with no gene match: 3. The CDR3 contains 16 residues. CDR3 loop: CASSPGTSGGGDTQYF. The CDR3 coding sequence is TGTGCCAGCAGCCCTGGGACTAGCGGGGGGGGAGATACGCAGTATTTT.

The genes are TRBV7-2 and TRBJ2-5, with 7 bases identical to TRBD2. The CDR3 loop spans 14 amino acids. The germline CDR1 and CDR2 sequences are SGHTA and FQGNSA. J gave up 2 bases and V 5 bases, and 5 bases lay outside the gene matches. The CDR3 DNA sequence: TGTGCCAGCAGCGCCGTGGGACTACAAGAGACCCAGTACTTC. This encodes CASSAVGLQETQYF.

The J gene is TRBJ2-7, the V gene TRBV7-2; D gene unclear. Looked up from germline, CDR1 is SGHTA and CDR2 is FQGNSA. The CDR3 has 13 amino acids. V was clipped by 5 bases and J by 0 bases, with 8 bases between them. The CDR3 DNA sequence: TGTGCCAGCAGCCCACGGAGCTCCTACGAGCAGTACTTC. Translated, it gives CASSPRSSYEQYF.

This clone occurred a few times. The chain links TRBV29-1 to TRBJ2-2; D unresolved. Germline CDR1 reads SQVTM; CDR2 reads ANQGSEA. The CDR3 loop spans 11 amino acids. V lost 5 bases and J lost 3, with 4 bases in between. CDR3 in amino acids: CSVWDTGELFF. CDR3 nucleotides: TGCAGCGTTTGGGACACCGGGGAGCTGTTTTTT.

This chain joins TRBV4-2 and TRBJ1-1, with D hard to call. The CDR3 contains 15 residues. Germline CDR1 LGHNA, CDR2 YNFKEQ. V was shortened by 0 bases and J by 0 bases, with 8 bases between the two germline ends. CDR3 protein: CASSQDRIVNTEAFF. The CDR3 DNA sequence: TGTGCCAGCAGCCAAGATAGGATCGTGAACACTGAAGCTTTCTTT.

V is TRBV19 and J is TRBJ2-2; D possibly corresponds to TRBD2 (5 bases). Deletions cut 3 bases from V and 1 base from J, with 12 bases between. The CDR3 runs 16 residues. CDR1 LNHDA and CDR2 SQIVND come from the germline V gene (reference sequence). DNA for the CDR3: TGTGCCAGTAGTATGCCACTAGTGGTGAACACCGGGGAGCTGTTTTTT. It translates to CASSMPLVVNTGELFF.

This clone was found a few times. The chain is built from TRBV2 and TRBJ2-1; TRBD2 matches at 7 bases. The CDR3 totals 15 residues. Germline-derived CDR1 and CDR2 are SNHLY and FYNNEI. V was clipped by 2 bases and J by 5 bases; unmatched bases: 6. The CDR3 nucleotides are TGTGCCAGCAGTGAATTCGGGGGGAATGACAATGAGCAGTTCTTC. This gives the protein CASSEFGGNDNEQFF.

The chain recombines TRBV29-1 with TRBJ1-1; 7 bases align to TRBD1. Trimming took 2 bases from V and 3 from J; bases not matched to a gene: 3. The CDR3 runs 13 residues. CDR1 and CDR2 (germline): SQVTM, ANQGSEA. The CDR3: CSVERQGDTEAFF. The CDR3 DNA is TGCAGCGTTGAAAGGCAGGGGGACACTGAAGCTTTCTTT.

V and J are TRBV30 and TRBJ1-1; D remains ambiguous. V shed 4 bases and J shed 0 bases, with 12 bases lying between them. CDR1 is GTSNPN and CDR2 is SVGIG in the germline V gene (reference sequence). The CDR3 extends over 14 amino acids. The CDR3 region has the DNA TGTGCCTGGACACCAAGCCTCATGAACACTGAAGCTTTCTTT. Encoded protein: CAWTPSLMNTEAFF.

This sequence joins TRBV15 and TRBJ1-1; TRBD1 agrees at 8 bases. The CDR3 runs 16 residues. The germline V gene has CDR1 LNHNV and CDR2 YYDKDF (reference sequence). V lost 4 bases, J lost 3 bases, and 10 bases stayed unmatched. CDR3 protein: CATSTRDRLADTEAFF. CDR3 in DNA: TGTGCCACCAGCACTCGGGACAGGCTGGCGGACACTGAAGCTTTCTTT.

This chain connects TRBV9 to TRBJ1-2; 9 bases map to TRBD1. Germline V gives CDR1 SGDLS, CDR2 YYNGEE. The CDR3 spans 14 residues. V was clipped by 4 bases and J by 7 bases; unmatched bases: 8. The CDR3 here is CASSNTGTGFGYTF. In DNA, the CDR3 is TGTGCCAGCAGCAATACCGGGACAGGGTTTGGCTACACCTTC. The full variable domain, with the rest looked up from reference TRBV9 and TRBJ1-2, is DSGVTQTPKHLITATGQRVTLRCSPRSGDLSVYWYQQSLDQGLQFLIQYYNGEERAKGNILERFSAQQFPDLHSELNLSSLELGDSALYFCASSNTGTGFGYTFGSGTRLTVV.

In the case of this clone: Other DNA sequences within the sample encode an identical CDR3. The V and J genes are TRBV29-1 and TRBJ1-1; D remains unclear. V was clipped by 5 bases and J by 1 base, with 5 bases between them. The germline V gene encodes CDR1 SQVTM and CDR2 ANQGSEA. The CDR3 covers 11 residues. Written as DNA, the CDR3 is TGCAGCGTTAACCCGAACACTGAAGCTTTCTTT. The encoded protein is CSVNPNTEAFF.